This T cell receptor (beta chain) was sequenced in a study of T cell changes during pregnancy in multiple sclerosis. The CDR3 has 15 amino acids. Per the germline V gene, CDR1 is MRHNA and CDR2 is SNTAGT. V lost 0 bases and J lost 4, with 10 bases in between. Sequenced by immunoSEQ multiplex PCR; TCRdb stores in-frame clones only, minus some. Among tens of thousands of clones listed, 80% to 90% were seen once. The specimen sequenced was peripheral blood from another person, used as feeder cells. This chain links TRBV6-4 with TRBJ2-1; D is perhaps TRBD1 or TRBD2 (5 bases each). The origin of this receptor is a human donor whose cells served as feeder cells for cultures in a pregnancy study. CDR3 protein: CASSDSRDGYNEQFF. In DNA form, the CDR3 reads TGTGCCAGCAGTGACTCCCGGGACGGGTACAATGAGCAGTTCTTC.